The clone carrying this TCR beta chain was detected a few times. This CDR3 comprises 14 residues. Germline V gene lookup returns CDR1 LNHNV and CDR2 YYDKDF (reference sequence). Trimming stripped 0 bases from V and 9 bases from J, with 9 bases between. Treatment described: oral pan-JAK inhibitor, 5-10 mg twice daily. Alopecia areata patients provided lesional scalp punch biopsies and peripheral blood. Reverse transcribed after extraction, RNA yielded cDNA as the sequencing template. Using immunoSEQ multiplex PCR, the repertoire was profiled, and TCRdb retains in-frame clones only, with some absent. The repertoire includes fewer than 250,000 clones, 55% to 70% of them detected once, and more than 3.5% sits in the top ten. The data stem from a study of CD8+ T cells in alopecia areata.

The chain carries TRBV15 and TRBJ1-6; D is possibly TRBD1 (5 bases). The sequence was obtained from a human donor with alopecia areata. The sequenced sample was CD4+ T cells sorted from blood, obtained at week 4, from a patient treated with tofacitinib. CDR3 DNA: TGTGCCACCAGCAGAGAACCAGGGACTTCACCCCTCCACTTT. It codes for CATSREPGTSPLHF.